The rows below give T cell receptor beta chains drawn from one sample of a study of blood T cell repertoires in COVID-19. TCRdb's table, derived via immunoSEQ multiplex PCR, lists solely in-frame clones and lacks some. The data contain over 400,000 clones, approximately 91% of them seen just once; the ten biggest clones take up roughly 8.5%. Source material: PBMCs or T cells enriched from blood (not recorded which). The receptors were sampled from a woman between 55 and 75 years old who had recovered from COVID-19. The CDR3 runs from the conserved cysteine through the conserved F or W. A D gene is named only where the DNA matches it firmly. The size of a clone is reported for some rows only, either as once, few or many, or as a class for expanded clones.

abundance	v_gene	d_gene	j_gene	CDR3aa	CDR3nt
NA	TRBV5-6	NA	TRBJ1-1	CASSLAQGLVTEAFF	TGTGCCAGCAGCTTGGCACAGGGTTTGGTAACTGAAGCTTTCTTT
NA	TRBV20-1	TRBD2	TRBJ2-3	CSASRSPSGGARGDTQYF	TGCAGTGCTAGTAGGTCCCCTAGCGGGGGGGCCCGGGGAGATACGCAGTATTTT
NA	TRBV2	NA	TRBJ1-2	CASSEQVNYGYTF	TGTGCCAGCAGTGAGCAGGTTAACTATGGCTACACCTTC
NA	TRBV5-1	NA	TRBJ1-6	CASSLDYGHLHF	TGCGCCAGCAGCTTGGACTACGGACATCTCCACTTT
NA	TRBV7-2	NA	TRBJ1-2	CASSFIGGEEGYGYTF	TGTGCCAGCAGCTTTATTGGAGGGGAGGAGGGCTATGGCTACACCTTC
NA	TRBV10-3	TRBD2	TRBJ2-1	CAISERLAGGHNEQFF	TGTGCCATCAGTGAAAGACTAGCGGGGGGCCACAATGAGCAGTTCTTC
few	TRBV7-2	TRBD2	TRBJ2-5	CASSLRGRGEETQYF	TGTGCCAGCAGCCTCCGGGGTCGGGGGGAAGAGACCCAGTACTTC
NA	TRBV5-1	TRBD1	TRBJ2-5	CASSLFPRTGGEETQYF	TGCGCCAGCAGCTTGTTTCCCCGGACAGGGGGCGAGGAGACCCAGTACTTC
NA	TRBV27	TRBD1	TRBJ2-1	CASSLLQGATLNEQFF	TGTGCCAGCAGTTTATTACAGGGGGCTACATTGAATGAGCAGTTCTTC
once	TRBV19	TRBD1	TRBJ1-5	CASSMTTFRTGLQPQHF	TGTGCCAGTAGTATGACTACCTTTCGGACAGGCCTTCAGCCCCAGCATTTT
NA	TRBV6-5	TRBD1	TRBJ1-1	CASNSGQGREAFF	TGTGCCAGCAATTCCGGACAGGGAAGGGAAGCTTTCTTT
once	TRBV2	TRBD1	TRBJ2-5	CASSEQTGVETQYF	TGTGCCAGCAGTGAGCAGACAGGGGTGGAGACCCAGTACTTC
NA	TRBV30	NA	TRBJ2-3	CAWSRGVPGTDTQYF	TGTGCCTGGAGCCGAGGAGTGCCGGGCACAGATACGCAGTATTTT
NA	TRBV5-1	NA	TRBJ2-3	CASSLAGDTQYF	TGCGCCAGCAGCCTAGCTGGAGATACGCAGTATTTT
NA	TRBV19	TRBD1	TRBJ1-5	CASSDRGLGSNQPQHF	TGTGCCAGTAGCGACAGGGGGCTTGGTTCCAATCAGCCCCAGCATTTT
NA	TRBV2	NA	TRBJ1-2	CASRRGSSGYGYTF	TGTGCCAGCAGGAGGGGGTCTTCGGGCTATGGCTACACCTTC
NA	TRBV5-1	TRBD1	TRBJ1-1	CASSLALTGYTEAFF	TGCGCCAGCAGCTTAGCACTGACAGGGTACACTGAAGCTTTCTTT
NA	TRBV11-2	NA	TRBJ1-1	CASSYTTGGAPTEAFF	TGTGCCAGCAGCTACACCACGGGGGGGGCGCCCACTGAAGCTTTCTTT
NA	TRBV2	TRBD2	TRBJ2-3	CASRMTSGGAYTQYF	TGTGCCAGCAGGATGACTAGCGGGGGGGCTTATACGCAGTATTTT
NA	TRBV29-1	TRBD1	TRBJ1-2	CSGGQGPSSYGYTF	TGCAGCGGGGGACAGGGACCCTCCTCCTATGGCTACACCTTC